The 29 T cell receptor beta chains listed next were all sequenced from one sample in a study of T cells in Graves' hyperthyroidism and ophthalmopathy. TCR beta CDR3 regions were amplified from RNA. The primer set for the first-round RT-PCR of the TCR CDR3 was HTBI. TCRdb analysed the multiplex PCR reads with MiXCR anew, one entry per CDR3 protein. The table records a few hundred thousand distinct CDR3 sequences, approximately 13% of them present only once. Material: blood. The receptors derive from a woman aged 40 to 49 with Graves' ophthalmopathy.

This clonotype turned up a few times. The chain recombines TRBV7-9 with TRBJ2-3, with D possibly being TRBD2 (6 bases). Germline values: CDR1 SEHNR, CDR2 FQNEAQ (reference sequence). The CDR3 is 15 residues long. Trimming took off 2 bases at V and 5 bases at J, with 14 bases between the two ends. In nucleotides, the CDR3 is TGTGCCAGCAGCTTACTGCGGGGTTCCAAAGATACGCAGTATTTT. The encoded protein is CASSLLRGSKDTQYF.

This clonotype was seen a handful of times. CDR3 loop: CASSQDWGPYGYTF. CDR3 sequence (DNA): TGTGCCAGCAGCCAAGATTGGGGTCCCTATGGCTACACCTTC. V usage is TRBV3-1 and J usage is TRBJ1-2; D remains ambiguous. Germline values: CDR1 LGHDT, CDR2 YNNKEL (reference sequence). V lost 0 bases to trimming and J lost 4 bases, with 9 bases between them. CDR3 size: 14 residues.

In its sample, this clonotype was seen many times. The chain couples TRBV7-8 to TRBJ2-3; D unclear. This CDR3 has 14 amino acids. The germline V and J ends were trimmed by 7 bases and 0 bases, with 11 bases remaining between them. Per germline, CDR1 SGHVS and CDR2 FQNEAQ. CDR3 nucleotide sequence: TGTGCCAGCACCCCTGGCGGAAGCACAGATACGCAGTATTTT. This sequence encodes CASTPGGSTDTQYF.

This clonotype was seen repeatedly, ten times or more. The CDR3 is CSASTRPNQPQHF. The DNA for the CDR3 is TGCAGTGCTAGTACCAGACCCAATCAGCCCCAGCATTTT. The rearrangement uses TRBV20-1 and TRBJ1-5; D ambiguous. The CDR3 consists of 13 residues. Germline V gene data show CDR1 as DFQATT and CDR2 as SNEGSKA (reference sequence). V lost 3 bases and J 3 bases, leaving 9 bases between the germline ends.

This clonotype was recorded many times. The chain couples TRBV12-3 or TRBV12-4 to TRBJ2-3, with a tentative D call TRBD2 (5 bases). This CDR3 comprises 15 residues. The V gene lost 3 bases and the J gene lost 4 bases, with 14 bases spanning the gap. The CDR3 DNA follows: TGTGCCAGCAGTTTCCAACTAGTGAATGCAGATACGCAGTATTTT. Translated: CASSFQLVNADTQYF.

This clonotype was recorded many times. The rearrangement uses TRBV6-5 and TRBJ2-7; the match to TRBD1 covers 9 bases. Trimming removed 0 bases from V and 3 bases from J; junction bases left unmatched: 3. Germline CDR1 MNHEY, CDR2 SVGAGI. The CDR3 is 15 residues long. The CDR3 DNA follows: TGTGCCAGCAGTTACTCCCGGACAGGGGACTACGAGCAGTACTTC. It yields the protein CASSYSRTGDYEQYF.

This clonotype occurred many times. This CDR3 reads CASSTGPNDEQFF. For the CDR3, the DNA is TGTGCCAGCAGTACGGGCCCAAACGATGAGCAGTTCTTC. The chain recombines TRBV2 with TRBJ2-1; D remains ambiguous. The V gene lost 5 bases and the J gene lost 8 bases, with 13 bases spanning the gap. There are 13 residues in the CDR3. The V gene's germline CDR1 is SNHLY and CDR2 FYNNEI. The variable domain in full, completed from reference TRBV2 and TRBJ2-1, reads EPEVTQTPSHQVTQMGQEVILRCVPISNHLYFYWYRQILGQKVEFLVSFYNNEISEKSEIFDDQFSVERPDGSNFTLKIRSTKLEDSAMYFCASSTGPNDEQFFGPGTRLTVL.

This clonotype was observed many times. The CDR3 DNA sequence: TGCGCCAGCAGTGAGGAGTTATCTGGCGGGAAGCAGTACTTC. Its protein is CASSEELSGGKQYF. The rearrangement links TRBV10-1 to TRBJ2-7; weak D call: TRBD2 (6 bases). Trimming cost V 2 bases and J 8 bases, with 16 bases left between them. The CDR3 runs to 14 residues. Germline V gives CDR1 WNHNN, CDR2 SYGVQD (reference sequence).

This clonotype has more than one count but fewer than ten. V gene TRBV27 combines with J gene TRBJ2-2, with 8 positions matching TRBD2. V shed 1 base, J shed 6 bases, and the junction held 22 bases outside the gene matches. This CDR3 is 21 amino acids long. Germline CDR1 reads MNHEY; CDR2 reads SMNVEV (reference sequence). The CDR3 reads CASSLFVGVRTVGLEPGELFF. The CDR3 DNA reads as TGTGCCAGCAGTTTATTCGTCGGGGTTCGGACTGTGGGACTAGAGCCCGGGGAGCTGTTTTTT.

At least ten counts were recorded for this clonotype. V gene TRBV6-5 combines with J gene TRBJ1-1; D may be TRBD1 (5 bases). CDR1 and CDR2 (germline): MNHEY, SVGAGI. The CDR3 covers 15 residues. V lost 2 bases to trimming and J lost 1 base, with 11 bases between them. The CDR3 DNA reads as TGTGCCAGCAGTTACCGGGGGTACGGGAACACTGAAGCTTTCTTT. It encodes CASSYRGYGNTEAFF.

This clonotype was detected a few times. CDR3 residues: CASSRRLAGGPYNEQFF. The CDR3 nucleotides read TGTGCCAGCAGCCGGAGACTAGCGGGGGGGCCCTACAATGAGCAGTTCTTC. The rearrangement uses TRBV7-2 and TRBJ2-1; 14 nucleotides line up with TRBD2. Trimming at V came to 5 bases and at J to 2 bases, leaving 5 bases not matched to a gene. Germline V gene lookup returns CDR1 SGHTA and CDR2 FQGNSA. This CDR3 spans 17 amino acids.

This clonotype was seen a few times. V usage is TRBV10-3 and J usage is TRBJ2-7; D unclear. CDR1 and CDR2 from the germline V gene are ENHRY and SYGVKD. This CDR3 comprises 13 residues. Between the trimmed V and J ends, which lost 0 bases and 3 bases, there was a span of 6 bases. The CDR3 region is CAISESPNYEQYF. The CDR3 coding sequence is TGTGCCATCAGTGAGTCCCCGAACTACGAGCAGTACTTC.

At least ten counts were recorded for this clonotype. The CDR3 loop reads CASSFGMVNEQFF. DNA for the CDR3: TGTGCCAGCAGTTTTGGAATGGTCAATGAGCAGTTCTTC. The chain couples TRBV12-3 or TRBV12-4 to TRBJ2-1; no definite D call. The CDR3 runs 13 residues. Between the trimmed V and J ends, which lost 3 bases and 6 bases, there was a span of 9 bases.

This clonotype was recorded at least ten times. V gene TRBV2 combines with J gene TRBJ2-7; 8 positions match TRBD2. The CDR3 length is 15 residues. Germline V CDR1 and CDR2: SNHLY, FYNNEI. Trimming cost V 10 bases and J 0 bases; bases outside gene matches: 11. The CDR3 nucleotides are TGTGCCACCTTACTAGCGGCTATGAGCTCCTACGAGCAGTACTTC. Translating gives CATLLAAMSSYEQYF.

Ten or more counts support this clonotype. J is TRBJ2-1 and V is TRBV4-2; TRBD2 matches 7 bases. V gave up 1 base and J gave up 6 bases; unmatched junction bases: 6. The CDR3 loop spans 15 amino acids. Germline V CDR1 and CDR2: LGHNA, YNFKEQ. The CDR3 reads CASSQGISGANEQFF. The CDR3 DNA is TGTGCCAGCAGCCAAGGCATAAGCGGGGCCAATGAGCAGTTCTTC.

This clonotype was seen a single time. At one of its ends the junction is not consistent with the germline gene, which may arise from a read error. The chain is built from TRBV12-3 or TRBV12-4 and TRBJ1-3, with 7 bases fitting TRBD1. This CDR3 has 16 residues. The CDR3 loop reads CASILNRGPSGNTIYF. The CDR3, as DNA: TGTGCCAGCATTTTAAACAGGGGACCTTCTGGAAACACCATATATTTT.

The table lists this clonotype with a few counts. The chain links TRBV12-5 to TRBJ2-1; 10 bases align to TRBD2. The CDR3 runs 15 residues. With 5 bases clipped from V and 10 bases from J, the junction kept 11 bases outside the gene matches. CDR1 is LGHNT and CDR2 is FRNRAP in the germline V gene. As DNA, the CDR3 is TGTGCTAGTGGTCTATCGATTAGCGGGGGGTTGGAGCAGTTCTTC. As protein: CASGLSISGGLEQFF.

This clonotype has a count of ten or more. The chain recombines TRBV24-1 with TRBJ2-1; D unclear. The germline V and J ends were trimmed by 10 bases and 0 bases, with 9 bases remaining between them. Germline V CDR1 and CDR2: KGHDR, SFDVKD. CDR3 size: 13 residues. CDR3 sequence (DNA): TGTGCCACGAGTCCAGGCTCCTACAATGAGCAGTTCTTC. Residues: CATSPGSYNEQFF.

This clonotype was counted at least ten times. This chain links TRBV5-1 with TRBJ2-3, with D unresolved. The CDR3 consists of 15 residues. Germline lookup yields CDR1 SGHRS and CDR2 YFSETQ. Between the trimmed V and J ends, which lost 3 bases and 0 bases, there was a span of 11 bases. The CDR3 reads CASSYGRQSTDTQYF. CDR3 in DNA: TGCGCCAGCAGCTATGGACGGCAAAGCACAGATACGCAGTATTTT.

CDR3 region: CASSQDSVRANEQFF. For the CDR3, the DNA is TGCGCCAGCAGCCAAGATTCGGTACGGGCCAATGAGCAGTTCTTC. This chain links TRBV4-1 with TRBJ2-1; D not certain. Between the trimmed V and J ends, which lost 0 bases and 6 bases, there was a span of 12 bases. The CDR3 covers 15 residues. Germline CDR1 and CDR2: MGHRA and YSYEKL.

This clonotype was observed a handful of times. In DNA, the CDR3 is TGCAGTGCGGAGACAGGGGGGTTGGGCACTGAAGCTTTCTTT. Encoded protein: CSAETGGLGTEAFF. The V and J genes are TRBV20-1 and TRBJ1-1, with 9 bases matching TRBD1. From germline, CDR1 is DFQATT and CDR2 SNEGSKA (reference sequence). The V segment lost 6 bases and the J segment 4 bases; nucleotides outside the gene matches: 9. The CDR3 has 14 amino acids.

This clonotype was counted a few times. The V call is TRBV7-6, the J call TRBJ2-4; no reliable D call. There are 16 residues in the CDR3. Trimming cost V 5 bases and J 3 bases, with 17 bases left between them. The germline V gene encodes CDR1 SGHVS and CDR2 FNYEAQ. For the CDR3, the DNA is TGTGCCAGCAGCCTATTCCAGGCTGGGATCAAAAACATTCAGTACTTC. Its translation: CASSLFQAGIKNIQYF.

The sample holds a few counts of this clonotype. V and J are TRBV20-1 and TRBJ1-1; D unclear. V shed 0 bases and J shed 11 bases, with 16 bases lying between them. The CDR3 is made up of 13 amino acids. CDR1 DFQATT and CDR2 SNEGSKA come from the germline V gene (reference sequence). The CDR3 bases are TGCAGTGCTAGAGATAACGGGAGAGAACGGGCTTTCTTT. It is translated as CSARDNGRERAFF.

The chain recombines TRBV18 with TRBJ2-1; 8 bases line up with TRBD2. This CDR3 comprises 16 residues. From germline, CDR1 is KGHSH and CDR2 LQKENI. The V segment lost 2 bases and the J segment 8 bases; nucleotides outside the gene matches: 11. CDR3 amino acids: CASSPEGLDTNHEQFF. CDR3 nucleotide sequence: TGTGCCAGCTCACCAGAGGGACTAGATACGAATCATGAGCAGTTCTTC.

The chain uses TRBV29-1 and TRBJ1-2; no reliable D call. CDR1 is SQVTM and CDR2 is ANQGSEA in the germline V gene. The CDR3 is 12 amino acids. Trimming stripped 3 bases from V and 0 bases from J, with 5 bases between. The CDR3 is CSVEEPNYGYTF. CDR3 DNA: TGCAGCGTTGAGGAACCTAACTATGGCTACACCTTC.

This clonotype was observed a few times. Since a much larger clone is just one base distant, this may be a read error. This is likely a read error, given that the CDR3 carries no conserved phenylalanine or tryptophan at its end. The chain combines TRBV2 with TRBJ1-2; 8 bases match TRBD1. The CDR3 runs 14 residues. From germline, CDR1 is SNHLY and CDR2 FYNNEI. The trim removed 4 bases at V and 4 bases at J, leaving 5 bases unmatched. The CDR3 bases are TGTGCCAGCAGTGGGACAGGGTACGCCTATGGCTACACCATC. Amino acids: CASSGTGYAYGYTI.

This clonotype was observed a few times. One end of the junction does not line up with germline, which may come from a read error. The CDR3 region is CASSPRGGGDTQYF. The CDR3 bases are TGTGCTAGCAGCCCCCGGGGTGGGGGAGATACGCAGTATTTT. V usage is TRBV7-7 and J usage is TRBJ2-3; either TRBD1 or TRBD2 may supply D (5 bases each). Germline-derived CDR1 and CDR2 are SSHAT and FNYEAQ (reference sequence). CDR3 length equals 14 residues.

This chain joins TRBV5-4 and TRBJ1-1; 9 positions match TRBD1. The CDR3 has 15 residues. CDR1 and CDR2 from the germline V gene are SGHNT and YYREEE (reference sequence). V was clipped by 1 base and J by 0 bases; unmatched bases: 1. CDR3 nucleotide sequence: TGTGCCAGCAGCTTGCGGACAGGGGTGAACACTGAAGCTTTCTTT. Encoded protein: CASSLRTGVNTEAFF.

This clonotype came up many times. The chain joins TRBV25-1 to TRBJ2-1; TRBD2 agrees at 8 bases. The CDR3 is 16 residues long. The V segment lost 4 bases and the J segment 4 bases; nucleotides outside the gene matches: 9. Germline lookup yields CDR1 MGHDK and CDR2 SYGVNS. CDR3: CASSVSGGPSYNEQFF. For the CDR3, the DNA is TGTGCCAGCAGTGTATCGGGGGGGCCTTCATACAATGAGCAGTTCTTC. Combining the CDR3 with reference TRBV25-1 and TRBJ2-1 gives the whole variable domain EADIYQTPRYLVIGTGKKITLECSQTMGHDKMYWYQQDPGMELHLIHYSYGVNSTEKGDLSSESTVSRIRTEHFPLTLESARPSHTSQYLCASSVSGGPSYNEQFFGPGTRLTVL.